This TCR beta chain was sequenced for a study of blood T cell repertoires in COVID-19 (dated by TCRdb to 2018 to 2021). Concerning the study at large: Samples covering the acute and convalescent phases of COVID-19 were provided by collaborators in the United States, Italy and Spain. The material from the prospective study consisted of cDNA or gDNA derived from T cells, B-cell-depleted T cells, or PBMCs. The dataset comprised deeply sampled blood TCRbeta repertoires from subjects exposed to, actively infected with, or recovered from COVID-19. The repertoires were released in a freely available public database intended as a resource for research on the immune response to SARS-CoV-2. Samples were obtained from the ongoing ImmuneRACE study (first 160 participants) and from 950 to 1,500 subjects provided by 6 global collaborators. The sample metadata nearly always contained a de-identified subject ID, COVID-19 status, age in years and sex. Where available, HLA class I and class II types were obtained from metadata supplied by the sample provider rather than from assay-based typing.

The immunoSEQ Assay, a bias-controlled multiplex PCR, was used to amplify TCRbeta CDR3 regions from genomic DNA. Per the source publication's procedure: The number of nucleated cells in each sample was estimated from the amplification of reference gene primers within the assay. To quantify the absolute abundance of each unique TCRbeta CDR3 rearrangement, sequence reads were collapsed and filtered. Productive Simpson clonality was computed per sample as the square root of Simpson's diversity index over productive rearrangements. In TCRdb, the immuneACCESS table is reduced to in-frame sequences with V and J assigned. These tables do not hold every clone; where another copy was compared, an unresolved V gene accounts for under half, and the others remain unexplained. The DNA gave D and trimming, while V, J and clone size come from that table. The sample table shows 200,000 to 250,000 clones, and around 83% are seen once. Under 3.5% of the sample rests with the top ten.

What the research found in general, with its limitations: The amount of clinical and demographic metadata varied by source and participant and was provided uncurated.

As concerns this clone: The specificity of this receptor is unknown. Base qualities were left out, and no much larger clone turns up one base away.

CDR1 and CDR2 (MDHEN, SYDVKM) derive from the germline V gene. The CDR3 numbers 18 residues from cysteine through phenylalanine. Solely the CDR3 DNA is kept, with 54 bases framed from the first base. The junction shows trimming of 3 bases on V and 2 bases on J, and the gene matches do not reach 13 bases of it. Whole blood was collected in K2EDTA tubes by collaborating institutions according to the institutions' own protocols. For TCRbeta analysis, collaborator samples were shipped as frozen whole blood, as isolated PBMCs, or as DNA extracted from either sample type. The sequenced material came from peripheral blood. The chain uses TRBV28 and TRBJ1-2; TRBD1 matches 9 bases in the middle. The TCR comes from a man aged 45-65 years with active or convalescent COVID-19. CDR3 protein: CASSLLSLRDRENYGYTF. The sequenced DNA: TGTGCCAGCAGTTTGTTAAGTTTAAGGGACAGGGAGAACTATGGCTACACCTTC.